The text below deals with one T cell receptor beta chain. Its binding antigen is unknown. No qualities accompany the bases; no much larger clone lies one base away. This sample was taken from a study of brain T cells in children with intractable seizures (dated by TCRdb to the early 2020s). About the investigation overall: A NanoString immunology panel was first used to screen resected brain tissue from about 53 pediatric epilepsy surgery cases for immune gene transcripts. Among the roughly twelve selected surgery cases, eight also had pre-surgery blood sequenced, leaving four with brain tissue only.

What the work shows at the level of the full study, not this receptor alone: Because sequencing depth was different between pre-surgery and post-surgery blood, clones absent from the pre-surgery sample may reflect undersampling. Viral specificity was inferred solely from CDR3 sequence similarity, and the HCMV serostatus of the patients was not known.

Cut back by 4 bases and 4 bases, the V and J ends lie 16 bases apart. Measured from the cysteine to the phenylalanine, the CDR3 is 15 residues long. Here the CDR3 DNA is all that survives: 45 bases in frame from base 1. According to the germline V gene, CDR1 reads MRHNA and CDR2 reads SNTAGT. In light of the paper, this sample's time point label describes: blood from clinic visit 5 months post-surgery; TSC patient then seizure free. Surgery cases with the highest brain T cell transcript signatures were selected for TCR beta chain sequencing of brain tissue and, where available, blood. Prior to surgery, the patients had been treated with at least one anti-epileptic drug. TCR-sequenced patients were children with drug-resistant epilepsy due to tuberous sclerosis complex, focal cortical dysplasia, Rasmussen encephalitis or hemimegalencephaly. The Monarch genomic DNA purification kit was used to extract bulk genomic DNA from unsorted brain tissue and from whole blood.

TCR beta chain sequences were generated from genomic DNA using the immunoSEQ assay. The published analysis was carried out like this. CDR3 sequences that did not begin with the conserved framework cysteine at position 104 were removed by hand. To get clonality, the normalized Shannon's Diversity Index was subtracted from one, giving values from 0 (maximal diversity) to 1 (oligoclonal). To check whether a given CDR3 had different frequencies in two samples, for example brain versus blood, chi-squared comparison-of-proportions tests were used. Public clonotypes were identified through searches of immuneACCESS, and similarity to known antiviral clonotypes was evaluated with the VDJdb browser. TCRdb stores this immuneACCESS table with in-frame sequences only. Part of the clones is absent; in the studies checked, under half of the shortfall reflects unresolved V genes, and no reason is known for the rest. For V, J and clone size, that table is used; D and trimming come from the DNA. The sample has hundreds of thousands of clones on record, over 90% of them singletons. Jointly, the top ten make up 5.7% of the sample.

The sample consisted of peripheral blood, taken 4 to 5 months after surgery. The rearrangement joined TRBV6-4 to TRBJ2-5, with the D gene call left open. This clonotype originated in a boy under two years old with tuberous sclerosis and intractable seizures. The CDR3 region has the sequence CASSVNSGSGETQYF. The nucleotide sequence is given as TGTGCCAGCAGTGTTAACAGTGGGTCGGGAGAGACCCAGTACTTC.